The rows below give T cell receptor beta chains drawn from one sample of a study of cytomegalovirus exposure and HLA in healthy donors. Only in-frame clones appear in the TCRdb table, and some are missing; sequencing was by immunoSEQ multiplex PCR. This table has 200,000 to 300,000 clones, roughly four fifths appearing once. Sequencing used PBMCs. These receptors were taken from a woman aged 35 to 49 in good health and CMV-seropositive. CDR3s include the opening cysteine and the closing phenylalanine or tryptophan. D genes are given only for firm matches. Expanded clones get a size class; other rows say once, few or many, or leave the size out.

clone size	V gene	J gene	D gene	CDR3 DNA	CDR3 protein
NA	TRBV2	TRBJ1-3	NA	TGTGCCAGCAGTGATCAGGGATCGTGGAACACCATATATTTT	CASSDQGSWNTIYF
NA	TRBV19	TRBJ1-1	NA	TGTGCCAGTAGTATAGACAAGGGGGCTGAAGCTTTCTTT	CASSIDKGAEAFF
NA	TRBV18	TRBJ2-7	NA	TGTGCCAGCTCACTAGGAGGAAGGGACGAGCAGTACTTC	CASSLGGRDEQYF
NA	TRBV5-4	TRBJ2-4	NA	TGTGCCAGCAGCCCCGGGTACGGAGAACTAGCCAAAAACATTCAGTACTTC	CASSPGYGELAKNIQYF
NA	TRBV15	TRBJ2-2	NA	TGTGCCACCAGCAGAGATTACATGAACACCGGGGAGCTGTTTTTT	CATSRDYMNTGELFF
once	TRBV28	TRBJ1-6	TRBD1	TGTGCCAGCAGGGGACAGGGCTATAATTCACCCCTCCACTTT	CASRGQGYNSPLHF
NA	TRBV7-9	TRBJ2-7	NA	TGTGCCAGCACCGAAGGGCAGGGAACCTACGAGCAGTACTTC	CASTEGQGTYEQYF
NA	TRBV5-8	TRBJ2-7	TRBD1	TGTGCCAGCAGCCAAGGACAGGGTTCCGTATACGAGCAGTACTTC	CASSQGQGSVYEQYF
NA	TRBV5-1	TRBJ2-1	NA	TGCGCCAGCTCGGTCGGAGGCCCCTACAATGAGCAGTTCTTC	CASSVGGPYNEQFF
NA	TRBV9	TRBJ2-7	NA	TGTGCCAGCAGCCCCCGGCAGGGGGGTCCTTTCGAGCAGTACTTC	CASSPRQGGPFEQYF
few	TRBV28	TRBJ2-6	NA	TGTGCCAGCAGTAGACAGCTCTCTGGGGCCAACGTCCTGACTTTC	CASSRQLSGANVLTF
NA	TRBV5-1	TRBJ2-3	TRBD2	TGCGCCAGCAGCTTGGGTCTAGCGGGAGTCACAGATACGCAGTATTTT	CASSLGLAGVTDTQYF
NA	TRBV5-1	TRBJ2-3	NA	TGCGCCAGCAGCCTGGTTGGGCTCGGCACAGATACGCAGTATTTT	CASSLVGLGTDTQYF
NA	TRBV7-3	TRBJ2-2	NA	TGTGCCAGCAGCTCTACCCAGGGGACCGGGGAGCTGTTTTTT	CASSSTQGTGELFF
few	TRBV12-5	TRBJ2-1	NA	TGTGCTAGTGGTTTGTTCCGTGAGCAGTTCTTC	CASGLFREQFF
NA	TRBV5-6	TRBJ1-5	TRBD1	TGTGCCAGCAGCATTGGACAGGGGATGCATCAGCCCCAGCATTTT	CASSIGQGMHQPQHF